These 6 T cell receptor beta chains were sequenced from one sample in a study of T cell repertoires in cytomegalovirus infection. Their cognate antigens are unknown. TCRdb re-derived calls from the reads in MiXCR, one entry per CDR3 protein. The sample carries approximately 770,000 distinct CDR3 sequences, roughly 29% recorded once. The source material was cultured CD8+ T cells from PBMCs, sampled from culture after CMV antigen stimulation. Receptors originate from a human donor in good health (CMV status not recorded). Some clones in this sample may be carry-over from other donors' samples.

This clonotype occurred many times. The genes are TRBV6-6 and TRBJ2-2, with D possibly TRBD2 on 5 matching bases. V was shortened by 7 bases and J by 3 bases, with 12 bases between the two germline ends. Germline CDR1 reads MNHNY; CDR2 reads SVGAGI (reference sequence). There are 14 residues in the CDR3. The CDR3 region has the DNA TGTGCCAGCAATCGGGGTGGGCACACCGGGGAGCTGTTTTTT. It codes for CASNRGGHTGELFF.

This chain links TRBV7-6 with TRBJ2-3; D gene uncertain. Germline V gene lookup returns CDR1 SGHVS and CDR2 FNYEAQ. The CDR3 is made up of 14 amino acids. V lost 4 bases and J lost 6, with 14 bases in between. CDR3 sequence reads: CASSSTNTLDTQYF. The CDR3 DNA is TGTGCCAGCAGCTCGACCAATACCCTGGATACGCAGTATTTT.

The chain recombines TRBV6-5 with TRBJ1-1; D is undetermined. Germline V lookup: CDR1 MNHEY, CDR2 SVGAGI. This CDR3 comprises 15 residues. Trimming took 0 bases from V and 6 from J, leaving 14 bases between them. CDR3 region: CASSYSGPRTAEAFF. In DNA form, the CDR3 reads TGTGCCAGCAGTTACTCAGGACCCCGGACTGCTGAAGCTTTCTTT.

The gene calls are TRBV11-3 and TRBJ2-4, with 8 bases fitting TRBD1. Germline V lookup: CDR1 SGHNT, CDR2 YENEEA. The CDR3 runs to 16 residues. After removal of 4 bases from V and 2 bases from J, the junction contained 7 bases not matched to a gene. The chain's CDR3 is CASSSPTGASKNIQYF. The DNA for the CDR3 is TGTGCCAGCAGCTCCCCGACAGGGGCTTCCAAAAACATTCAGTACTTC.

The chain carries TRBV7-9 and TRBJ1-2; TRBD1 matches at 9 bases. CDR3 size: 11 residues. Germline V lookup: CDR1 SEHNR, CDR2 FQNEAQ (reference sequence). The V and J ends lost 10 bases and 7 bases, in that order; junction bases with no gene match: 4. DNA of the CDR3: TGTGCCATCGACAGGGGGATTGGCTACACCTTC. The encoded protein is CAIDRGIGYTF. The entire variable domain, with the rest obtained from reference TRBV7-9 and TRBJ1-2, is as follows: DTGVSQNPRHKITKRGQNVTFRCDPISEHNRLYWYRQTLGQGPEFLTYFQNEAQLEKSRLLSDRFSAERPKGSFSTLEIQRTEQGDSAMYLCAIDRGIGYTFGSGTRLTVV.

The sample holds many counts of this clonotype. The V call is TRBV2, the J call TRBJ2-3; possible D gene TRBD1, 5 bases. V was trimmed by 6 bases and J by 6 bases, leaving 19 bases between them. The CDR3 has 15 amino acids. CDR1 is SNHLY, CDR2 FYNNEI, per germline. The CDR3 here is CASSHRFTVEDTQYF. Written as DNA, the CDR3 is TGTGCCAGCAGCCACAGGTTTACCGTGGAGGATACGCAGTATTTT.